This TCR beta chain is from a study of a mutant IDH1 vaccine in newly diagnosed glioma. For this clone: Its antigen is as yet unknown.

The CDR3 covers 16 residues. V gave up 5 bases and J gave up 5 bases, with 22 bases separating them. Germline-derived CDR1 and CDR2 are MNHEY and SMNVEV (reference sequence). Data came from immunoSEQ multiplex PCR; TCRdb stores just in-frame clones and leaves some out. The table lists about 120,000 clones, around 80% of them singletons. Time point described: week 11, during vaccination. Mutant IDH1 20-mer peptide, at 300 ug, made up each vaccine dose, with topical imiquimod. This sequence was found in a man aged 35 to 55 with glioma. The rearrangement links TRBV27 to TRBJ2-7; D is tentatively TRBD1 or TRBD2 (5 bases each). The sequenced sample was PBMCs, obtained from a glioma patient whose treatment included an IDH1 peptide vaccine. CDR3 DNA: TGTGCCAGCAGTGGTGTTATTGTCGGGGCAGGCCACGAGCAGTACTTC. This sequence encodes CASSGVIVGAGHEQYF.